The 30 T cell receptor beta chains below all came from one sample that was sequenced in a study of blood T cell repertoires in COVID-19 (TCRdb year 2020). The library was made by the immunoSEQ multiplex PCR assay. In its TCRdb copy, this immuneACCESS table keeps in-frame sequences only and misses some clones. Where compared with another copy, unresolved V genes explain less than half of these, and the others have no known cause. For this sample the table gives about 220,000 clones, of which roughly 84% were detected only once. The ten largest clones add up to about 20% of the sample. The sequencing input was peripheral blood. All receptors derive from a man aged 25-45 years with active or convalescent COVID-19.

Only one count was recorded for this clone. The chain links TRBV14 to TRBJ2-3, with 8 positions matching TRBD1. Per germline, CDR1 SGHDN and CDR2 FVKESK. The CDR3 contains 18 residues. V was pared by 4 bases and J by 0 bases, with 12 bases of the junction left unmatched. The CDR3, as DNA: TGTGCCAGCAGCCTCCTGGGACAGGTACAAGCTAGCACAGATACGCAGTATTTT. Protein sequence: CASSLLGQVQASTDTQYF.

The chain couples TRBV19 to TRBJ2-7; 11 nucleotides line up with TRBD1. Germline V gene sequence: CDR1 LNHDA, CDR2 SQIVND (reference sequence). This CDR3 contains 15 residues. With 4 bases clipped from V and 4 bases from J, the junction kept 6 bases outside the gene matches. The CDR3 bases are TGTGCCAGTAGTAATCCCGGGACAGGGGGATACGAGCAGTACTTC. As protein: CASSNPGTGGYEQYF.

The CDR3 sequence is CASSGSWGLAVYEQYF. The CDR3 nucleotides read TGTGCCAGCAGTGGTTCCTGGGGACTAGCGGTTTACGAGCAGTACTTC. This sequence joins TRBV25-1 and TRBJ2-7, with 11 bases that match TRBD2. The V and J ends lost 4 bases and 4 bases, in that order; junction bases with no gene match: 9. Germline CDR1 and CDR2: MGHDK and SYGVNS. The length of the CDR3 is 16 residues.

The J gene is TRBJ1-2, the V gene TRBV30; no clear D. The germline V gene encodes CDR1 GTSNPN and CDR2 SVGIG (reference sequence). The CDR3 length is 15 residues. V was clipped by 1 base and J by 0 bases, with 12 bases between them. CDR3 DNA sequence: TGTGCCTGGAGTGCAAAATCGGCGGCTAACTATGGCTACACCTTC. Protein product: CAWSAKSAANYGYTF.

V and J are TRBV5-1 and TRBJ2-5, with 11 bases identical to TRBD1. Germline V gene data show CDR1 as SGHRS and CDR2 as YFSETQ. V shed 6 bases, J shed 5 bases, and the junction held 3 bases outside the gene matches. The CDR3 totals 13 residues. CDR3 sequence: CASTGTGGETQYF. The CDR3 region has the DNA TGCGCCAGCACCGGGACAGGGGGGGAGACCCAGTACTTC.

This clone was detected only a few times. The gene calls are TRBV7-3 and TRBJ1-1, with D hard to call. CDR3 length equals 13 residues. V gave up 5 bases and J gave up 1 base, with 8 bases separating them. Germline V gene data show CDR1 as SGHTA and CDR2 as FQGTGA. Here the CDR3 DNA reads TGTGCCAGCAGCGCCAACTCGAACACTGAAGCTTTCTTT. Translation gives CASSANSNTEAFF. The full variable domain, with the rest looked up from reference TRBV7-3 and TRBJ1-1, is GAGVSQTPSNKVTEKGKYVELRCDPISGHTALYWYRQSLGQGPEFLIYFQGTGAADDSGLPNDRFFAVRPEGSVSTLKIQRTERGDSAVYLCASSANSNTEAFFGQGTRLTVV.

The chain links TRBV6-5 to TRBJ2-7; 11 bases align to TRBD1. V was pared by 10 bases and J by 2 bases, with 7 bases of the junction left unmatched. CDR1 and CDR2 (germline): MNHEY, SVGAGI. There are 14 residues in the CDR3. DNA for the CDR3: TGTGCCACCACCCCGGGACAGGGGGCCTACGAGCAGTACTTC. Translation: CATTPGQGAYEQYF.

The rearrangement joins TRBV6-1 to TRBJ1-6, with 8 bases that match TRBD1. The CDR3 contains 16 residues. With V trimmed by 7 bases and J by 3 bases, 8 bases remained unmatched. Germline V gene sequence: CDR1 MNHNS, CDR2 SASEGT. CDR3 loop: CASNEGTGLYNSPLHF. CDR3 in DNA: TGTGCCAGCAATGAGGGGACAGGCCTCTATAATTCACCCCTCCACTTT.

With respect to this clone: The sample carries other DNA sequences with the same CDR3. The chain uses TRBV7-2 and TRBJ1-2; no clear D. Trimming removed 1 base at V and 3 bases at J, with 6 bases between. Germline CDR1 reads SGHTA; CDR2 reads FQGNSA. This CDR3 comprises 13 residues. The CDR3: CASSLDSDYGYTF. The CDR3, as DNA: TGTGCCAGCAGCTTAGACAGTGACTATGGCTACACCTTC.

The chain employs TRBV28 and TRBJ2-7; D is undetermined. Trimming pared 3 bases from V and 3 bases from J, leaving 12 bases between. CDR3 length: 14 residues. Germline values: CDR1 MDHEN, CDR2 SYDVKM. The CDR3 is CASSLVHSFYEQYF. CDR3 bases: TGTGCCAGCAGTTTGGTCCATAGTTTCTACGAGCAGTACTTC.

V usage is TRBV19 and J usage is TRBJ1-4; 9 positions match TRBD1. The CDR3 has 18 amino acids. V dropped 6 bases and J dropped 0; count of bases not matched to a gene: 11. Germline lookup yields CDR1 LNHDA and CDR2 SQIVND (reference sequence). The CDR3 here is CASSLTGTGPTTNEKLFF. CDR3 DNA sequence: TGTGCCAGTAGCTTAACCGGGACAGGGCCAACAACTAATGAAAAACTGTTTTTT.

In nucleotides, the CDR3 is TGTGCCAGCAGTTCCTACACCACAGGGGAATATGGCTACACCTTC. It encodes CASSSYTTGEYGYTF. The chain has TRBV6-6 and TRBJ1-2; TRBD1 aligns across 7 bases. With V trimmed by 4 bases and J by 5 bases, 10 bases remained unmatched. Germline assignment: CDR1 MNHNY and CDR2 SVGAGI (reference sequence). The CDR3 runs 15 residues.

The gene calls are TRBV30 and TRBJ2-2; 8 nucleotides agree with TRBD1. The CDR3 spans 14 residues. Germline V gene sequence: CDR1 GTSNPN, CDR2 SVGIG (reference sequence). The ends lost 4 bases at V and 7 bases at J; junction bases unmatched: 8. Here the CDR3 reads CAWTGDRTNGELFF. CDR3 in DNA: TGTGCCTGGACCGGGGACAGGACAAACGGGGAGCTGTTTTTT.

The V call is TRBV5-6, the J call TRBJ1-2, with D perhaps matching TRBD1 (6 bases). V lost 4 bases and J 0 bases, leaving 10 bases between the germline ends. In germline, CDR1 is SGHDT, CDR2 YYEEEE. The CDR3 length is 14 residues. CDR3 amino acids: CASSIGTTNYGYTF. The CDR3 DNA sequence: TGTGCCAGCAGCATCGGGACAACTAACTATGGCTACACCTTC. Combining the CDR3 with reference TRBV5-6 and TRBJ1-2 gives the whole variable domain DAGVTQSPTHLIKTRGQQVTLRCSPKSGHDTVSWYQQALGQGPQFIFQYYEEEERQRGNFPDRFSGHQFPNYSSELNVNALLLGDSALYLCASSIGTTNYGYTFGSGTRLTVV.

The gene calls are TRBV5-1 and TRBJ2-1, with 8 bases lining up with TRBD2. The CDR3 is made up of 15 amino acids. With 4 bases clipped from V and 0 bases from J, the junction kept 3 bases outside the gene matches. From germline, CDR1 is SGHRS and CDR2 YFSETQ. In DNA form, the CDR3 reads TGCGCCAGCAGCGCCAGCGGGAGCTCCTACAATGAGCAGTTCTTC. Its translation: CASSASGSSYNEQFF.

To note about this clone: In the same sample, other DNA sequences code for this CDR3. V gene TRBV19 combines with J gene TRBJ2-1; D may be TRBD1 (6 bases). The CDR3 is made up of 14 amino acids. Trimming cost V 6 bases and J 4 bases, with 13 bases left between them. Germline CDR1 reads LNHDA; CDR2 reads SQIVND (reference sequence). Here the CDR3 reads CASSYRVGYNEQFF. The CDR3 nucleotides are TGTGCCAGTAGCTACAGGGTAGGTTACAATGAGCAGTTCTTC.

CDR3 region: CASSLVIAGELFF. For the CDR3, the DNA is TGTGCCAGCAGCTTAGTTATTGCCGGGGAGCTGTTTTTT. J is TRBJ2-2 and V is TRBV7-2; D is unresolved. Trimming stripped 1 base from V and 6 bases from J, with 6 bases between. Germline CDR1 reads SGHTA; CDR2 reads FQGNSA. The CDR3 spans 13 residues.

This chain links TRBV10-2 with TRBJ1-1; D gene ambiguous. V was shortened by 1 base and J by 6 bases, with 12 bases between the two germline ends. The CDR3 is made up of 14 amino acids. In germline, CDR1 is WSHSY, CDR2 SAAADI. The CDR3 is CASSEFVVRPEAFF. CDR3 coding DNA: TGCGCCAGCAGTGAGTTTGTGGTCAGGCCTGAAGCTTTCTTT.

The chain couples TRBV4-1 to TRBJ2-3, with D unresolved. The CDR3 totals 18 residues. Germline V gene sequence: CDR1 MGHRA, CDR2 YSYEKL. The germline V and J ends were trimmed by 1 base and 5 bases, with 22 bases remaining between them. The CDR3 region has the DNA TGCGCCAGCAGCCAAGTCCGAGCCCCCTCCTCCCCTGTAGATACGCAGTATTTT. The encoded protein is CASSQVRAPSSPVDTQYF.

The genes are TRBV7-9 and TRBJ2-7; 8 nucleotides agree with TRBD2. Germline CDR1 reads SEHNR; CDR2 reads FQNEAQ (reference sequence). The CDR3 extends over 15 amino acids. Trimming cost V 5 bases and J 2 bases; bases outside gene matches: 8. As DNA, the CDR3 is TGTGCCAGCAGCCCGCCGGGACTAGAGACCTACGAGCAGTACTTC. It yields the protein CASSPPGLETYEQYF.

This clone came up a few times. The V and J genes are TRBV5-1 and TRBJ2-5; 12 positions match TRBD2. The V segment lost 4 bases and the J segment 5 bases; nucleotides outside the gene matches: 6. CDR1 and CDR2 from the germline V gene are SGHRS and YFSETQ. The CDR3 totals 15 residues. CDR3 residues: CASSPSGTSGETQYF. CDR3 sequence (DNA): TGCGCCAGCAGCCCGTCTGGGACTAGCGGGGAGACCCAGTACTTC.

This clone was detected only once. The chain has TRBV6-4 and TRBJ2-7, with D perhaps matching TRBD2 (5 bases). The CDR3 spans 15 residues. The germline V gene encodes CDR1 MRHNA and CDR2 SNTAGT. Trimming stripped 0 bases from V and 2 bases from J, with 11 bases between. CDR3: CASSDSWTLTYEQYF. The CDR3, as DNA: TGTGCCAGCAGTGACTCCTGGACTCTAACCTACGAGCAGTACTTC.

The chain couples TRBV19 to TRBJ2-3; 9 nucleotides match TRBD1. The germline CDR1 and CDR2 sequences are LNHDA and SQIVND (reference sequence). This CDR3 comprises 16 residues. V trimming: 6 bases; J trimming: 0 bases; junction bases outside the gene matches: 7. DNA of the CDR3: TGTGCCAGTAGCCAACAGGGGGCGCGGAGCACAGATACGCAGTATTTT. Translation gives CASSQQGARSTDTQYF. The full variable domain, in which reference TRBV19 and TRBJ2-3 provide the parts outside the CDR3, is DGGITQSPKYLFRKEGQNVTLSCEQNLNHDAMYWYRQDPGQGLRLIYYSQIVNDFQKGDIAEGYSVSREKKESFPLTVTSAQKNPTAFYLCASSQQGARSTDTQYFGPGTRLTVL.

The chain links TRBV27 to TRBJ1-5, with D possibly matching TRBD1 (5 bases). The V gene lost 5 bases and the J gene lost 5 bases, with 10 bases spanning the gap. CDR1 and CDR2 (germline): MNHEY, SMNVEV (reference sequence). This CDR3 spans 13 amino acids. CDR3 amino acids: CASSIRVDQPQHF. DNA for the CDR3: TGTGCCAGCAGTATCAGGGTAGATCAGCCCCAGCATTTT.

This clone was observed a single time. The V gene is TRBV7-2, the J gene TRBJ2-7; the D gene is possibly TRBD2 (5 bases). The CDR3 spans 15 residues. Per germline, CDR1 SGHTA and CDR2 FQGNSA. Deletions cut 2 bases from V and 7 bases from J, with 18 bases between. This chain's CDR3 is CASSLSQSLAGEQYF. In DNA form, the CDR3 reads TGTGCCAGCAGCTTAAGTCAGTCTCTCGCGGGTGAGCAGTACTTC.

This clone has a handful of counts. CDR3 coding DNA: TGCGCCAGCAGCCGGGGGGACGGGGGCGCCAATTCACCCCTCCACTTT. This sequence encodes CASSRGDGGANSPLHF. This chain links TRBV5-1 with TRBJ1-6; possible D gene TRBD1, 6 bases. The germline V and J ends were trimmed by 4 bases and 7 bases, with 18 bases remaining between them. The germline V gene encodes CDR1 SGHRS and CDR2 YFSETQ. The CDR3 runs to 16 residues. The full variable domain, completed using reference TRBV5-1 and TRBJ1-6, is KAGVTQTPRYLIKTRGQQVTLSCSPISGHRSVSWYQQTPGQGLQFLFEYFSETQRNKGNFPGRFSGRQFSNSRSEMNVSTLELGDSALYLCASSRGDGGANSPLHFGNGTRLTVT.

The table lists this clone with a count of one. The rearrangement links TRBV5-1 to TRBJ1-1; D is perhaps TRBD1 (5 bases). Germline V lookup: CDR1 SGHRS, CDR2 YFSETQ. Trimming shortened V by 2 bases and J by 0 bases, and 20 bases separated the two germline ends. There are 18 residues in the CDR3. The CDR3 sequence: CASSLGVHNSPMNTEAFF. The DNA for the CDR3 is TGCGCCAGCAGCTTAGGGGTCCACAACAGTCCAATGAACACTGAAGCTTTCTTT.

The chain employs TRBV5-4 and TRBJ2-1, with 10 bases aligning to TRBD1. The CDR3 sequence is 16 residues long. CDR1 is SGHNT and CDR2 is YYREEE in the germline V gene (reference sequence). Losses at the gene ends were 3 bases for V and 0 bases for J; bases not matched to a gene: 3. Here the CDR3 DNA reads TGTGCCAGCAGCTGGGGACAGGGGAGCTCCTACAATGAGCAGTTCTTC. Translated, it gives CASSWGQGSSYNEQFF.

CDR3 sequence: CASSQDGDSYEQYF. As DNA, the CDR3 is TGTGCCAGCAGCCAAGACGGGGACTCCTACGAGCAGTACTTC. The chain combines TRBV3-1 (or the pseudogene TRBV3-2) with TRBJ2-7, with TRBD2 as a possible D gene (5 bases). Germline assignment: CDR1 LGHDT and CDR2 YNNKEL (reference sequence). The CDR3 totals 14 residues. V was cut by 0 bases and J by 0 bases, with 6 bases left in between.

CDR3 in amino acids: CASSSGGVHQPQHF. The CDR3 region has the DNA TGTGCCAGCAGTTCCGGGGGTGTCCATCAGCCCCAGCATTTT. This chain connects TRBV6-2 or TRBV6-3 to TRBJ1-5, with D possibly TRBD1 on 5 matching bases. Germline CDR1 reads MNHEY; CDR2 reads SVGEGT. This CDR3 is 14 amino acids long. V was clipped by 4 bases and J by 5 bases, with 12 bases between them.